These T cell receptor beta chains were read from a single sample in a study of OX40 agonist ivuxolimab in advanced cancers. TCRdb keeps only in-frame clones here, not all; method: immunoSEQ multiplex PCR. Among some 60,000 clones, 91% were seen once, and the ten largest hold 11% to 15%. This specimen was CD4+ or CD8+ T cells sorted from blood, taken in a trial of the OX40 agonist ivuxolimab. The receptors shown here come from an adult with an advanced solid tumor such as melanoma, head and neck, liver or kidney cancer. The conserved cysteine and the conserved F or W are not part of the CDR3 here.

V gene: TRBV23-1
CDR3 protein: ASKEGDTQY

V gene: TRBV4-3
CDR3 protein: ASSRMRVSDYEQY

V gene: TRBV6-5
CDR3 protein: ASKGAGSYNEQF

V gene: TRBV9
CDR3 protein: ASSVDVNGGEQF

V gene: TRBV18
CDR3 protein: ASSPPGGGGYT

V gene: TRBV28
CDR3 protein: ASSRRGGSNIQY

V gene: TRBV28
CDR3 protein: ASSKRLGAQH

V gene: TRBV27
CDR3 protein: ASSLWTSGRSYEQF

V gene: TRBV6-5
CDR3 protein: ASSYLFNNEQF

V gene: TRBV14
CDR3 protein: ASSPGVISGNTIY

V gene: TRBV10-3
CDR3 protein: AISSEGNTIY

V gene: TRBV11-2
CDR3 protein: ASSSNPERIEAF

V gene: TRBV11-3
CDR3 protein: ASSLGAGKRTDTQY

V gene: TRBV29-1
CDR3 protein: SATREVEQY

V gene: TRBV6-5
CDR3 protein: ASCPLAGGRQY

V gene: TRBV5-5
CDR3 protein: ASSLFYRSGANVLT

V gene: TRBV9
CDR3 protein: ASSGGLVRLSDTQY

V gene: TRBV19
CDR3 protein: ASSIGGPNQPQH

V gene: TRBV2
CDR3 protein: ASREQANSGNTIY

V gene: TRBV5-1
CDR3 protein: ASSSRDDTGELF

V gene: TRBV5-4
CDR3 protein: ASSLGTSGRNTGELF

V gene: TRBV5-1
CDR3 protein: ASKGGVAGRTDTQY

V gene: TRBV7-9
CDR3 protein: ASNIALAGENEQF

V gene: TRBV11-2
CDR3 protein: ASSSGAFLSGANVLT

V gene: TRBV25-1
CDR3 protein: ASGGTNHWGEQF

V gene: TRBV7-2
CDR3 protein: ASSLSGTGPQPQH

V gene: TRBV7-9
CDR3 protein: ASSAGTGETEQY

V gene: TRBV7-2
CDR3 protein: ASSLAPWQGSYNEQF

V gene: TRBV11-3
CDR3 protein: ASSYTGQGVDEQF

V gene: TRBV5-1
CDR3 protein: ASSSGDLNIQY